Listed below are T cell receptor beta chains from one sample, sequenced in a study of cytomegalovirus exposure and HLA in healthy donors. TCRdb's table, derived via immunoSEQ multiplex PCR, lists solely in-frame clones and lacks some. The repertoire includes some 130,000 clones, 82% of them detected once, and around 27% sits in the top ten. What was sequenced was PBMCs. These TCRs come from a man aged 25-45 years in good health and CMV-seropositive. Both conserved end residues are part of each CDR3. The D gene is left open where the match is weak. Only part of the rows carry a size: once, few, many, or a class if the clone is expanded.

cdr3_nt: TGTGCCAGCAGTCACAGGGTAACCTACGAGCAGTACTTC
cdr3_aa: CASSHRVTYEQYF
d_call: NA
clone_size: NA
v_call: TRBV6-6
j_call: TRBJ2-7

cdr3_nt: TGTGCCAGCTCACCATTGATCCCCCAAGGGAGGAATGAGCAGTTCTTC
cdr3_aa: CASSPLIPQGRNEQFF
d_call: NA
clone_size: NA
v_call: TRBV18
j_call: TRBJ2-1

cdr3_nt: TGTGCCAGCAGCGTAGGGGTAGCGGGTGTCCAAGAGACCCAGTACTTC
cdr3_aa: CASSVGVAGVQETQYF
d_call: TRBD2
clone_size: NA
v_call: TRBV9
j_call: TRBJ2-5

cdr3_nt: TGTGCCATCAGTGGGAGGGAGGCAGATACGCAGTATTTT
cdr3_aa: CAISGREADTQYF
d_call: NA
clone_size: NA
v_call: TRBV10-3
j_call: TRBJ2-3

cdr3_nt: TGTGCCAGCAGTTCCGACAGCTACAATGAGCAGTTCTTC
cdr3_aa: CASSSDSYNEQFF
d_call: NA
clone_size: NA
v_call: TRBV6-5
j_call: TRBJ2-1

cdr3_nt: TGTGCCACCAGCAGAGTGAGGTTAAACACAGATACGCAGTATTTT
cdr3_aa: CATSRVRLNTDTQYF
d_call: NA
clone_size: NA
v_call: TRBV15
j_call: TRBJ2-3

cdr3_nt: TGTGCCAGCAGTACCGACAGCTCCTATAATTCACCCCTCCACTTT
cdr3_aa: CASSTDSSYNSPLHF
d_call: NA
clone_size: NA
v_call: TRBV6-6
j_call: TRBJ1-6

cdr3_nt: TGTGCCAGCAGTCCCAACTCCTGGACTAGCGGGGATTACAATGAGCAGTTCTTC
cdr3_aa: CASSPNSWTSGDYNEQFF
d_call: TRBD2
clone_size: NA
v_call: TRBV27
j_call: TRBJ2-1

cdr3_nt: TGCAGCGTTCCACAGGGGGCTGTGGGGGATACGCAGTATTTT
cdr3_aa: CSVPQGAVGDTQYF
d_call: TRBD1
clone_size: once
v_call: TRBV29-1
j_call: TRBJ2-3

cdr3_nt: TGTGCCAGCAGTGACAGGGGGAGAACTGAAGCTTTCTTT
cdr3_aa: CASSDRGRTEAFF
d_call: TRBD1
clone_size: NA
v_call: TRBV25-1
j_call: TRBJ1-1

cdr3_nt: TGTGCCAGCAGTGACGGAAGGCGGGAGCAGTTCTTC
cdr3_aa: CASSDGRREQFF
d_call: NA
clone_size: NA
v_call: TRBV6-4
j_call: TRBJ2-1

cdr3_nt: TGTGCCAGCAGCGGCACAGGACCCTCTGGAAACACCATATATTTT
cdr3_aa: CASSGTGPSGNTIYF
d_call: NA
clone_size: NA
v_call: TRBV9
j_call: TRBJ1-3

cdr3_nt: TGCGCCAGCAGCCAAGCGACTAGCGGGAGGAATGAGCAGTTCTTC
cdr3_aa: CASSQATSGRNEQFF
d_call: TRBD2
clone_size: NA
v_call: TRBV4-1
j_call: TRBJ2-1

cdr3_nt: TGTGCCAGCAGCTTTGCTCAGGGTATAGGAATCTACACCTTC
cdr3_aa: CASSFAQGIGIYTF
d_call: NA
clone_size: NA
v_call: TRBV7-2
j_call: TRBJ1-2